This is a list of T cell receptor beta chains from one sample in a study of T cell repertoires in cytomegalovirus infection. TCRdb recomputed calls from the reads with MiXCR, one row per CDR3 protein. This table has 450,000 to 600,000 distinct CDR3 sequences, around 11% appearing once. Sequencing was carried out using PBMCs. These receptors originate from a human donor in good health (CMV status not recorded). Some clones in this sample may be carry-over from other donors' samples. Both conserved end residues are part of each CDR3. The order of the fields is D gene, J gene, clone size, V gene, CDR3 protein, CDR3 DNA. A D gene is named only where the DNA matches it firmly. Size tells how often a clone was seen (once, few, many) or the class of an expanded clone, and some rows leave it out.

. TRBJ1-2 few TRBV20-1 CSARDKSLYGYTF TGCAGTGCTAGAGATAAGTCTCTCTATGGCTACACCTTC
. TRBJ1-1 many TRBV10-3 CAIGGDTMNTEAFF TGTGCCATCGGGGGGGACACCATGAACACTGAAGCTTTCTTT
TRBD1 TRBJ1-2 . TRBV10-3 CAISEETGGQDGYTF TGTGCCATCAGTGAGGAGACAGGGGGCCAAGATGGCTACACCTTC
TRBD1 TRBJ1-5 few TRBV18 CASSYTGGMESQPQHF TGTGCCAGCTCATATACAGGGGGTATGGAGTCTCAGCCCCAGCATTTT
. TRBJ1-5 many TRBV28 CASSFGLHSNQPQHF TGTGCCAGCAGTTTCGGTCTCCATAGCAATCAGCCCCAGCATTTT
. TRBJ2-7 many TRBV19 CASSPPGQAGEQYF TGTGCCAGTAGTCCCCCCGGACAGGCGGGGGAGCAGTACTTC
. TRBJ1-2 many TRBV11-2 CASSAPSNLRSGYTF TGTGCCAGCAGCGCTCCGTCAAACCTCCGGTCTGGCTACACCTTC
. TRBJ1-4 many TRBV12-3/TRBV12-4 CASSYSGWGHDEKLFF TGTGCCAGCAGCTATTCGGGATGGGGACATGATGAAAAACTGTTTTTT
. TRBJ1-1 many TRBV7-9 CASSLGGGDTEAFF TGTGCCAGCAGCTTAGGCGGGGGAGACACTGAAGCTTTCTTT
. TRBJ1-1 many TRBV19 CASRVSGHLNTEAFF TGTGCCAGTAGGGTCTCGGGACATCTTAACACTGAAGCTTTCTTT
. TRBJ1-5 many TRBV19 CASKGGSGTSNQPQHF TGTGCCAGTAAGGGGGGCTCAGGGACCAGCAATCAGCCCCAGCATTTT
. TRBJ2-6 . TRBV19 CADHRGDDVLTF TGTGCCGACCATAGAGGGGACGACGTCCTGACTTTC
TRBD1 TRBJ2-2 many TRBV19 CASTGTGGTGELFF TGTGCCAGCACCGGGACAGGGGGCACCGGGGAGCTGTTTTTT
TRBD2 TRBJ2-7 . TRBV3-1 CASSQALAGGVEQYF TGTGCCAGCAGCCAAGCCCTAGCGGGAGGAGTCGAGCAGTACTTC
TRBD1 TRBJ1-6 few TRBV7-9 CASSLFLRGDSPLHF TGTGCCAGCAGCTTATTCCTCAGGGGGGATTCACCCCTCCACTTT
TRBD1 TRBJ1-6 . TRBV7-9 CASSQRDRSSYNSPLHF TGTGCCAGCAGCCAACGGGACAGAAGCTCCTATAATTCACCCCTCCACTTT
. TRBJ1-3 many TRBV7-2 CASSAGLSGNTIYF TGTGCCAGCAGCGCGGGCCTCTCTGGAAACACCATATATTTT
TRBD1 TRBJ2-1 many TRBV2 CASSFDREPFF TGTGCCAGCAGCTTCGACAGGGAACCGTTCTTC